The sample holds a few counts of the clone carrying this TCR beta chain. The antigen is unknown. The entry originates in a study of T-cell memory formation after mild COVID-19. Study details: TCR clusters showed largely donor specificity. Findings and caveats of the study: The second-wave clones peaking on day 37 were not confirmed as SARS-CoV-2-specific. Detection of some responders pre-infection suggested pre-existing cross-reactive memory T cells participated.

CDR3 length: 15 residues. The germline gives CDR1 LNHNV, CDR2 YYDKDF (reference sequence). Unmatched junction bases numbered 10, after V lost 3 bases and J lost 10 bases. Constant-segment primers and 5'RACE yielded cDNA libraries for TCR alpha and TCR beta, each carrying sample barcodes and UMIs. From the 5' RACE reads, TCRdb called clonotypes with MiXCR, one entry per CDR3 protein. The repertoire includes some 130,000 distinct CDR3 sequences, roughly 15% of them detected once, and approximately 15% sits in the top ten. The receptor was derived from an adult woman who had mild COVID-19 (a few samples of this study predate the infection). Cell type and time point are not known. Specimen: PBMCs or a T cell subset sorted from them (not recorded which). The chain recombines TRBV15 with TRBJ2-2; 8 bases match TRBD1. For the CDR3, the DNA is TGTGCCACCAGCAGTCTACGGACAGGGCTACTGGAGCTGTTTTTT. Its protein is CATSSLRTGLLELFF.